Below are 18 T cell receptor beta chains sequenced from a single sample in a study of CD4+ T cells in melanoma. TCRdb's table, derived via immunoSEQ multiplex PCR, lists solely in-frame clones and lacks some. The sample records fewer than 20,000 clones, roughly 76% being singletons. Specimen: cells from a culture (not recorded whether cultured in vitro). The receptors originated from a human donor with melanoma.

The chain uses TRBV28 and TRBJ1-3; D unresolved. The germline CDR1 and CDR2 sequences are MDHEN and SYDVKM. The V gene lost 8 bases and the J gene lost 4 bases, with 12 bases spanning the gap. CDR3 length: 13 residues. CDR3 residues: CASVGTAGNTIYF. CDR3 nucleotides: TGTGCCAGCGTTGGCACAGCAGGAAACACCATATATTTT.

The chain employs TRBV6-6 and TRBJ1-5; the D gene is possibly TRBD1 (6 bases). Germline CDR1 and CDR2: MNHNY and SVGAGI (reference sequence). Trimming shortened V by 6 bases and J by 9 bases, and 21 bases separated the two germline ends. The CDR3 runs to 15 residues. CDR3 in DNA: TGTGCCAGCAGGAGAGACGCGCTAGGGGGTTCGCCCCAGCATTTT. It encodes CASRRDALGGSPQHF.

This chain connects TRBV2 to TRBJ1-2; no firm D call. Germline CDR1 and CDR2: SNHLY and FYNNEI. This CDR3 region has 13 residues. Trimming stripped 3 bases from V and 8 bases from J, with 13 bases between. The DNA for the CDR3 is TGTGCCAGCAGTGAGAGGGAGGGCTTCGGCTACACCTTC. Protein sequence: CASSEREGFGYTF.

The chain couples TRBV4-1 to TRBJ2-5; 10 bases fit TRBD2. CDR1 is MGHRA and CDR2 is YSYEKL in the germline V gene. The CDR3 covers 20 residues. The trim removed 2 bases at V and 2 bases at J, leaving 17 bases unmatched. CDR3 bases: TGCGCCAGCAGCCAAATCGAGGCTAGCGGGGGATCAAACCAACAAGAGACCCAGTACTTC. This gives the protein CASSQIEASGGSNQQETQYF.

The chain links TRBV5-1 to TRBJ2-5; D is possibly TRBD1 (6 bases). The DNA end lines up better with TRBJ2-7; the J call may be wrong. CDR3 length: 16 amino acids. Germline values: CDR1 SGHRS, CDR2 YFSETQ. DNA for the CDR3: TGCGCCAGCAGCTTGGACAACAGGGTAAGCCACTACGAGCAGTACTTC. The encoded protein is CASSLDNRVSHYEQYF.

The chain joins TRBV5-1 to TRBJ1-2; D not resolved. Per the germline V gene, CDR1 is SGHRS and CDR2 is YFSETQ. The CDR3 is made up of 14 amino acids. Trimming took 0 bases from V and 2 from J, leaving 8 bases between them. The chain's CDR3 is CASSLDWENYGYTF. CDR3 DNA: TGCGCCAGCAGCTTGGATTGGGAAAACTATGGCTACACCTTC.

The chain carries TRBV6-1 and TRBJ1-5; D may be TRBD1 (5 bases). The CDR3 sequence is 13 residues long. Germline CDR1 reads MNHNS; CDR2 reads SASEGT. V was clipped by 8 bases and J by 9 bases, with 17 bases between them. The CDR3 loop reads CASGAGGYWPQHF. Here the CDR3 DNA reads TGTGCCAGCGGGGCCGGGGGATATTGGCCCCAGCATTTT.

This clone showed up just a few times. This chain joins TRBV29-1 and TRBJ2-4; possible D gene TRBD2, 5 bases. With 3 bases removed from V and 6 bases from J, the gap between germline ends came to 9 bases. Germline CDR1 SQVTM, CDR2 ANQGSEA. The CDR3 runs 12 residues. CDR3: CSVDLGRNIQYF. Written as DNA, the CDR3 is TGCAGCGTTGACTTGGGGAGAAACATTCAGTACTTC. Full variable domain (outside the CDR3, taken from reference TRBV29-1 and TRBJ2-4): SAVISQKPSRDICQRGTSLTIQCQVDSQVTMMFWYRQQPGQSLTLIATANQGSEATYESGFVIDKFPISRPNLTFSTLTVSNMSPEDSSIYLCSVDLGRNIQYFGAGTRLSVL.

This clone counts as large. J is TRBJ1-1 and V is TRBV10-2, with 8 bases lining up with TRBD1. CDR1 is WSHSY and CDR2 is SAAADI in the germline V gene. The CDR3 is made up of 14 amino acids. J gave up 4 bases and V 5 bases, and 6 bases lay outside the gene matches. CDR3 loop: CASSRQGSGTEAFF. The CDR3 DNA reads TGCGCCAGCAGTAGACAGGGGAGTGGCACTGAAGCTTTCTTT.

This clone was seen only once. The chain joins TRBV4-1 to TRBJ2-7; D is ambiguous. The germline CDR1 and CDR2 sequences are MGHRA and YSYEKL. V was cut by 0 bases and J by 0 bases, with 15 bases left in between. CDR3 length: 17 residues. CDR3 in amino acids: CASSQERVRTSSYEQYF. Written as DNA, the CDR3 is TGCGCCAGCAGCCAAGAGAGAGTGCGCACAAGCTCCTACGAGCAGTACTTC.

The CDR3 spells CASSLDGRGGLDEQFF. CDR3 bases: TGTGCCAGCAGCTTAGACGGGCGGGGGGGCCTTGATGAGCAGTTCTTC. The chain joins TRBV11-3 to TRBJ2-1; 9 bases line up with TRBD2. V shed 0 bases, J shed 8 bases, and the junction held 8 bases outside the gene matches. From germline, CDR1 is SGHNT and CDR2 YENEEA. The CDR3 extends over 16 amino acids.

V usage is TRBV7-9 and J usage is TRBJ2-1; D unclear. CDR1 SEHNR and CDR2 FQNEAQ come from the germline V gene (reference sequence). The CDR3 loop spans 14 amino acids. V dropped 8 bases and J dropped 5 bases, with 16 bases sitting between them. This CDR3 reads CASSTKLTHNEQFF. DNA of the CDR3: TGTGCCAGCTCCACAAAGTTGACACACAATGAGCAGTTCTTC.

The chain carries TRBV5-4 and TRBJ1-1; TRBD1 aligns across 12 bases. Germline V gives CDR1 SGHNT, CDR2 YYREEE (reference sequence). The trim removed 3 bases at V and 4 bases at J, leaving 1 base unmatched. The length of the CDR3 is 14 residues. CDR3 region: CASSWGQGATEAFF. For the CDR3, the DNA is TGTGCCAGCAGCTGGGGACAGGGGGCCACTGAAGCTTTCTTT.

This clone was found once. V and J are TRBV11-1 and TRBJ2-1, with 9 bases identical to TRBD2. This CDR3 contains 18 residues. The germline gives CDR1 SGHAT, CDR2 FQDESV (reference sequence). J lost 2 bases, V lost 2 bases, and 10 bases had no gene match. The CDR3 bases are TGTGCCAGCAGCTTAAGGGGGGGACTAGCACGGACCTACAATGAGCAGTTCTTC. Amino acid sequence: CASSLRGGLARTYNEQFF.

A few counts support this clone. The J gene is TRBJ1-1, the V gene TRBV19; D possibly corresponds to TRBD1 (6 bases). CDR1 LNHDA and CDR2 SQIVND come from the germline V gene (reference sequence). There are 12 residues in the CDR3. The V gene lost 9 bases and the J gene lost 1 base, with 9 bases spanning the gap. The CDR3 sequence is CASLDRNTEAFF. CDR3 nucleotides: TGTGCCAGCCTGGACAGGAACACTGAAGCTTTCTTT.

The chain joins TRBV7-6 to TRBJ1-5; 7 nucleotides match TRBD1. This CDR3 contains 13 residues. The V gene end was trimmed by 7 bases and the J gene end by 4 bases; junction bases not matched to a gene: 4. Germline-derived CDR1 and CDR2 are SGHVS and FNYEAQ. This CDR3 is CASTTGVNQPQHF. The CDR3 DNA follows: TGTGCCAGCACCACAGGGGTGAATCAGCCCCAGCATTTT.

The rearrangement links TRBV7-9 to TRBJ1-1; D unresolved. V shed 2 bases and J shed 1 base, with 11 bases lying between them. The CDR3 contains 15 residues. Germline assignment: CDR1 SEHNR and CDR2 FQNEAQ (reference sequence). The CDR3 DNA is TGTGCCAGCAGCTTACCTCCCCCGGAGAACACTGAAGCTTTCTTT. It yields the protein CASSLPPPENTEAFF. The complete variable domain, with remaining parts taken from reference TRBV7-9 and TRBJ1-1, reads DTGVSQNPRHKITKRGQNVTFRCDPISEHNRLYWYRQTLGQGPEFLTYFQNEAQLEKSRLLSDRFSAERPKGSFSTLEIQRTEQGDSAMYLCASSLPPPENTEAFFGQGTRLTVV.

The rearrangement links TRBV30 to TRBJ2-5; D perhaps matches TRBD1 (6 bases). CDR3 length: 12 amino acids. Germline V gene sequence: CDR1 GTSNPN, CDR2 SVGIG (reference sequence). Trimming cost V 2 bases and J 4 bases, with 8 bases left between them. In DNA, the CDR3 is TGTGCCTGGAGTCAGACAGGAGAGACCCAGTACTTC. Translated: CAWSQTGETQYF.